This T cell receptor (beta chain) was observed in a study of immune evolution from preneoplasia to lung adenocarcinoma. Germline lookup yields CDR1 MNHEY and CDR2 SVGAGI. Trimming at V came to 6 bases and at J to 1 base, leaving 4 bases not matched to a gene. The CDR3 loop spans 14 amino acids. Notes on this clone: Its specificity is not known.

This table comes from immunoSEQ multiplex PCR, and its TCRdb copy is limited to in-frame clones, with some not included. Found here are 13,000 to 15,000 clones, around 80% of them singletons; the top ten hold approximately 4.2%. Study results and caveats: Normal lung had the highest top T cell clone frequencies.

This clonotype originated in a person between 65 and 79 years old with lung adenocarcinoma. The sequencing input was FFPE minimally invasive lung adenocarcinoma tissue. This chain joins TRBV6-5 and TRBJ1-1, with TRBD1 matching over 8 bases. The DNA of the CDR3 is TGTGCCAGCAGCTCCGGGACAGGGAACACTGAAGCTTTCTTT. Translation: CASSSGTGNTEAFF.